The following is a T cell receptor (beta chain) sequence with its context. The source of the sample is a study of OX40 agonist ivuxolimab in advanced cancers. Some clones are missing from TCRdb's copy, which holds only in-frame ones; the method was immunoSEQ multiplex PCR. The data hold nearly 85,000 clones, with around four fifths observed a single time. The CDR3 contains 16 residues. The genes are TRBV21-1 and TRBJ2-1; whether TRBD2, the table's D call, matches the DNA was not checked. TRBV21-1 is a known pseudogene. The TCR comes from an adult with an advanced solid tumor such as melanoma, head and neck, liver or kidney cancer. Here the sequenced sample was CD4+ or CD8+ T cells sorted from blood, taken in a trial of the OX40 agonist ivuxolimab. The CDR3 region has the DNA TGTGCCAGCAGCACACGCTCATGGGGGGCCTACAATGAGCAGTTCTTC. Translation gives CASSTRSWGAYNEQFF.